The present T cell receptor beta chain was sequenced within a study of cytomegalovirus exposure and HLA in healthy donors. As to this clone: Its specificity is not known.

The germline V and J ends were trimmed by 0 bases and 0 bases, with 16 bases remaining between them. The length of the CDR3 is 17 residues. Germline-derived CDR1 and CDR2 are GTSNPN and SVGIG (reference sequence). Study-level findings and limits: The study assumed roughly uniform donor sequencing depth for presence/absence analyses. Listed as cytomegalovirus-associated were 164 TCR beta chains. Some V segments could not be told apart, so they were left out, TRBV6-2 and TRBV6-3 among them.

With 60 Vbeta and 13 Jbeta primers, the PCR was carried out. Sequencing used immunoSEQ multiplex PCR; TCRdb keeps in-frame clones, though not all of them. The data contain roughly 150,000 clones, around 84% of them singletons. Input material: PBMCs. This sequence originates from a boy aged 2 to 10 in good health and CMV-seronegative. The chain joins TRBV30 to TRBJ2-3; D is unclear. CDR3 nucleotide sequence: TGTGCCTGGAGTGTACAATCTGGGCACCCTAGCACAGATACGCAGTATTTT. Protein product: CAWSVQSGHPSTDTQYF.